This passage covers 3 T cell receptor beta chains from one sample sequenced in a study of CD8 T cell repertoires and HIV-1 epitope variants. The repertoire was sequenced with immunoSEQ multiplex PCR; TCRdb's copy has only in-frame clones and lacks some. This table has about 5,000 clones, about 66% appearing once. Their specific antigens are unknown. What was sequenced was cultured CD8+ T cells derived from PBMCs. These receptors originate from a male donor with HIV.

This clone is labeled as large. The chain has TRBV19 and TRBJ1-5; TRBD1 agrees at 7 bases. The CDR3 has 15 amino acids. J gave up 1 base and V 7 bases, and 7 bases lay outside the gene matches. Germline V CDR1 and CDR2: LNHDA, SQIVND (reference sequence). For the CDR3, the DNA is TGTGCCAGTACCCCGGACAGGTTAAGCAATCAGCCCCAGCATTTT. It codes for CASTPDRLSNQPQHF.

V and J are TRBV28 and TRBJ2-7; TRBD2 matches at 12 bases. Per germline, CDR1 MDHEN and CDR2 SYDVKM. Unmatched junction bases numbered 4, after V lost 4 bases and J lost 0 bases. The CDR3 has 16 residues. Written as DNA, the CDR3 is TGTGCCAGCAGTTCCCTAGCGGGAGGGCTCTCCTACGAGCAGTACTTC. Its protein is CASSSLAGGLSYEQYF.

This clone was picked up a small number of times. The chain combines TRBV18 with TRBJ2-7; D is perhaps TRBD2 (5 bases). There are 11 residues in the CDR3. The ends were cut back, 5 bases at V and 6 bases at J, with 8 bases in the middle. The germline V gene has CDR1 KGHSH and CDR2 LQKENI. Here the CDR3 reads CASSIGSEQYF. The CDR3 DNA sequence: TGTGCCAGCTCAATTGGGAGCGAGCAGTACTTC.